A single T cell receptor (beta chain) is shown here with its context. One junction end does not reproduce the germline sequence, and a read error may be involved. This entry belongs to a study of T cell repertoires in cytomegalovirus infection. Study summary: Through public TCR beta signatures, both CMV infection and matching HLA type were indicated.

There are 16 residues in the CDR3. Per germline, CDR1 MGHRA and CDR2 YSYEKL. TCRdb reanalysed the reads using MiXCR and keeps one entry per CDR3 protein. The sample yields around 740,000 distinct CDR3 sequences, about 40% seen once. The gene calls are TRBV4-1 and TRBJ2-1; TRBD2 aligns across 14 bases. This sequence originates from a human donor in good health (CMV status not recorded). Some clones in this sample may be carry-over from other donors' samples. The sample comprised PBMCs. CDR3 sequence: CARSITGTSGRESNFF. The CDR3, as DNA: TGCGCCCGCAGCATTACCGGGACTAGCGGGAGAGAGTCTAATTTCTTC.